These 30 T cell receptor beta chains were sequenced from one sample in a study of Ad26.COV2.S vaccination and SARS-CoV-2 variants. Some clones are missing from TCRdb's copy, which holds only in-frame ones; the method was immunoSEQ multiplex PCR. Among hundreds of thousands of clones listed, about 89% were seen once. Described treatment: over 15 received Ad26.COV2.S at low or high dose, single or two shots; about 5 received placebo; per-sample allocation not given. Specimens were obtained on day 63 following the first vaccine or placebo injection. Sample: peripheral blood, taken in a trial of Ad26.COV2.S vaccine versus placebo. These receptors were obtained from a person between 18 and 65 years old who received the Ad26.COV2.S COVID-19 vaccine or a placebo.

The V gene is TRBV30, the J gene TRBJ2-2; D might be TRBD1 (6 bases). Germline loops: CDR1 GTSNPN, CDR2 SVGIG (reference sequence). The CDR3 is 13 residues long. Trimming pared 5 bases from V and 1 base from J, leaving 8 bases between. For the CDR3, the DNA is TGTGCCTGGCTGGACAGGAACACCGGGGAGCTGTTTTTT. Translated, it gives CAWLDRNTGELFF.

This clone was seen a few times. The J gene is TRBJ1-4, the V gene TRBV15; D remains ambiguous. CDR1 and CDR2 (germline): LNHNV, YYDKDF (reference sequence). CDR3 length equals 13 residues. With 8 bases removed from V and 4 bases from J, the gap between germline ends came to 11 bases. Here the CDR3 reads CATGWRLNEKLFF. The DNA for the CDR3 is TGTGCCACCGGGTGGCGACTTAATGAAAAACTGTTTTTT.

The V call is TRBV14, the J call TRBJ2-3; 13 bases are shared with TRBD2. The CDR3 runs 19 residues. Unmatched junction bases numbered 12, after V lost 4 bases and J lost 2 bases. CDR1 and CDR2 (germline): SGHDN, FVKESK. Here the CDR3 DNA reads TGTGCCAGCAGCCGGTCGGGACTAGCGGGGCCGATCTTCACAGATACGCAGTATTTT. Its translation is CASSRSGLAGPIFTDTQYF.

This clone was found many times. CDR3 protein: CASSPLAGGAGETQYF. The CDR3 DNA follows: TGTGCCAGCAGTCCCCTAGCGGGAGGGGCAGGAGAGACCCAGTACTTC. The chain joins TRBV2 to TRBJ2-5, with 12 bases aligning to TRBD2. The junction had 8 bases not matched to a gene; V was cut back by 5 bases and J by 4 bases. Germline V gene sequence: CDR1 SNHLY, CDR2 FYNNEI. The CDR3 is made up of 16 amino acids. Filled out from reference TRBV2 and TRBJ2-5, the complete variable domain reads EPEVTQTPSHQVTQMGQEVILRCVPISNHLYFYWYRQILGQKVEFLVSFYNNEISEKSEIFDDQFSVERPDGSNFTLKIRSTKLEDSAMYFCASSPLAGGAGETQYFGPGTRLLVL.

The chain is built from TRBV24-1 and TRBJ2-5; TRBD1 agrees at 9 bases. Per germline, CDR1 KGHDR and CDR2 SFDVKD. J lost 4 bases, V lost 6 bases, and 5 bases had no gene match. The CDR3 covers 14 residues. CDR3 protein: CATSPGQGIETQYF. The DNA of the CDR3 is TGTGCCACCAGTCCGGGACAGGGTATAGAGACCCAGTACTTC.

V usage is TRBV14 and J usage is TRBJ2-6, with a weak D call TRBD1 (5 bases). CDR1 is SGHDN and CDR2 is FVKESK in the germline V gene. Trimming cost V 0 bases and J 2 bases, with 11 bases left between them. The CDR3 has 17 residues. The CDR3 protein is CASSQDGAWTGANVLTF. In DNA form, the CDR3 reads TGTGCCAGCAGCCAAGATGGGGCCTGGACTGGGGCCAACGTCCTGACTTTC.

In the case of this clone: The same CDR3 also results from other DNA sequences found in this sample. Here the CDR3 reads CASSVGPDTGELFF. CDR3 in DNA: TGTGCCAGCAGCGTAGGCCCGGACACCGGGGAGCTGTTTTTT. The chain combines TRBV9 with TRBJ2-2; D is undetermined. The CDR3 length is 14 residues. Germline CDR1 SGDLS, CDR2 YYNGEE. Trimming pared 0 bases from V and 3 bases from J, leaving 6 bases between.

V usage is TRBV6-5 and J usage is TRBJ1-1, with TRBD1 matching 8 bases. There are 15 residues in the CDR3. V gave up 6 bases and J gave up 1 base; unmatched junction bases: 7. Germline V lookup: CDR1 MNHEY, CDR2 SVGAGI. In nucleotides, the CDR3 is TGTGCCAGCAGGAGGCCCGGGACAGGGAACACTGAAGCTTTCTTT. Translation gives CASRRPGTGNTEAFF.

CDR3 sequence: CASSLLARANSPLHF. For the CDR3, the DNA is TGTGCCAGCAGCTTGCTGGCCCGAGCTAATTCACCCCTCCACTTT. The V gene is TRBV7-2, the J gene TRBJ1-6; no reliable D call. The germline CDR1 and CDR2 sequences are SGHTA and FQGNSA. The CDR3 has 15 amino acids. Deletions cut 3 bases from V and 6 bases from J, with 12 bases between.

The genes are TRBV23-1 and TRBJ1-5; TRBD1 aligns across 9 bases. TRBV23-1 is marked as an open reading frame, function uncertain. This CDR3 region has 18 residues. Trimming took 1 base from V and 2 from J; bases not matched to a gene: 9. DNA for the CDR3: TGCGCCAGCAGTCAATTCGGAGTCACAGGGGGCCGCAATCAGCCCCAGCATTTT. Translating gives CASSQFGVTGGRNQPQHF.

The genes are TRBV7-8 and TRBJ2-7, with 9 bases that match TRBD1. V trimming: 4 bases; J trimming: 7 bases; junction bases outside the gene matches: 8. This CDR3 is built from 14 residues. Germline-derived CDR1 and CDR2 are SGHVS and FQNEAQ. The CDR3 here is CASSYEGTGREQYF. The CDR3 bases are TGTGCCAGCAGCTACGAGGGGACAGGGCGGGAGCAGTACTTC.

This chain uses TRBV7-9 with TRBJ2-1, with 11 bases fitting TRBD2. The CDR3 has 15 residues. The germline V gene has CDR1 SEHNR and CDR2 FQNEAQ (reference sequence). Trimming at V came to 5 bases and at J to 5 bases, leaving 5 bases not matched to a gene. CDR3 protein: CASSPGTSGHNEQFF. In nucleotides, the CDR3 is TGTGCCAGCAGCCCAGGGACTAGCGGTCACAATGAGCAGTTCTTC.

A word on this clone: This CDR3 is also generated by other DNA sequences in the sample. The chain is built from TRBV19 and TRBJ2-5; D may correspond to TRBD1 or TRBD2 (7 bases each). The CDR3 runs 14 residues. V was clipped by 5 bases and J by 5 bases, with 15 bases between them. Per germline, CDR1 LNHDA and CDR2 SQIVND (reference sequence). The CDR3 DNA is TGTGCCAGTAGTCCCCAGGGGGGGAGGGAGACCCAGTACTTC. It translates to CASSPQGGRETQYF.

The J gene is TRBJ1-1, the V gene TRBV5-1; D call uncertain. The germline V gene encodes CDR1 SGHRS and CDR2 YFSETQ. V was shortened by 4 bases and J by 1 base, with 11 bases between the two germline ends. The CDR3 extends over 14 amino acids. The DNA of the CDR3 is TGCGCCAGCAGCGGTAACACGGGGAACACTGAAGCTTTCTTT. Amino acids: CASSGNTGNTEAFF.

Only one count was recorded for this clone. The V call is TRBV2, the J call TRBJ2-7; 9 bases match TRBD1. With 6 bases clipped from V and 6 bases from J, the junction kept 12 bases outside the gene matches. Germline-derived CDR1 and CDR2 are SNHLY and FYNNEI. The CDR3 has 15 amino acids. The CDR3 DNA follows: TGTGCCAGCAGACCCGACCTGGGACAGGGTTCCGAGCAGTACTTC. This encodes CASRPDLGQGSEQYF.

The chain couples TRBV7-8 to TRBJ2-7; D is perhaps TRBD1 (7 bases). CDR3 size: 15 residues. V dropped 6 bases and J dropped 3 bases, with 18 bases sitting between them. The germline CDR1 and CDR2 sequences are SGHVS and FQNEAQ. CDR3 coding DNA: TGTGCCAGCAGGAAGGAGGGGGCGGTGGGCTACGAGCAGTACTTC. Translation: CASRKEGAVGYEQYF. The full variable domain, rest sourced from reference TRBV7-8 and TRBJ2-7, is GAGVSQSPRYKVAKRGQDVALRCDPISGHVSLFWYQQALGQGPEFLTYFQNEAQLDKSGLPSDRFFAERPEGSVSTLKIQRTQQEDSAVYLCASRKEGAVGYEQYFGPGTRLTVT.

The gene calls are TRBV18 and TRBJ1-3, with 9 positions matching TRBD1. CDR3 size: 13 residues. Germline V CDR1 and CDR2: KGHSH, LQKENI. The V segment lost 6 bases and the J segment 6 bases; nucleotides outside the gene matches: 3. CDR3 sequence reads: CASSGQGLNTIYF. CDR3 DNA: TGTGCCAGCTCCGGACAGGGGTTAAACACCATATATTTT. The full variable domain, its missing parts supplied by reference TRBV18 and TRBJ1-3, is NAGVMQNPRHLVRRRGQEARLRCSPMKGHSHVYWYRQLPEEGLKFMVYLQKENIIDESGMPKERFSAEFPKEGPSILRIQQVVRGDSAAYFCASSGQGLNTIYFGEGSWLTVV.

The chain is built from TRBV6-5 and TRBJ2-1; a possible D gene is TRBD1 (6 bases). From germline, CDR1 is MNHEY and CDR2 SVGAGI. This CDR3 region has 14 residues. Trimming left V 5 bases short and J 7 bases short, with 15 bases between. The CDR3 sequence: CASSTRTALNEQFF. The CDR3 DNA reads TGTGCCAGCAGTACCCGGACAGCACTTAATGAGCAGTTCTTC.

The chain employs TRBV5-1 and TRBJ1-2; no clear D. CDR1 is SGHRS, CDR2 YFSETQ, per germline. CDR3 length: 12 amino acids. V lost 4 bases to trimming and J lost 6 bases, with 10 bases between them. As DNA, the CDR3 is TGCGCCAGCAGCCGGGATTCGAATGGCTACACCTTC. Protein sequence: CASSRDSNGYTF.

The rearrangement joins TRBV6-2 or TRBV6-3 to TRBJ2-7; D may be TRBD1 (5 bases). CDR1 is MNHEY, CDR2 SVGEGT, per germline. CDR3 length: 13 residues. Deletions cut 4 bases from V and 3 bases from J, with 10 bases between. CDR3 nucleotides: TGTGCCAGCAGTTCCGACAGTTTCTACGAGCAGTACTTC. Translated, it gives CASSSDSFYEQYF.

As DNA, the CDR3 is TGTGCCAGCAGCGTAGGATTCCTTTCCTACAATGAGCAGTTCTTC. It encodes CASSVGFLSYNEQFF. The rearrangement uses TRBV9 and TRBJ2-1; D is unclear. The CDR3 contains 15 residues. CDR1 and CDR2 from the germline V gene are SGDLS and YYNGEE. V gave up 0 bases and J gave up 1 base, with 8 bases separating them.

This chain connects TRBV18 to TRBJ2-3; 11 positions match TRBD2. This CDR3 region has 18 residues. Looked up from germline, CDR1 is KGHSH and CDR2 is LQKENI. Losses at the gene ends were 3 bases for V and 6 bases for J; bases not matched to a gene: 14. The CDR3 loop is CASSPGTSGLVSGDTQYF. As DNA, the CDR3 is TGTGCCAGCTCACCCGGGACTAGCGGCCTTGTGTCGGGCGATACGCAGTATTTT. Based on the CDR3 plus reference TRBV18 and TRBJ2-3, the full variable domain is NAGVMQNPRHLVRRRGQEARLRCSPMKGHSHVYWYRQLPEEGLKFMVYLQKENIIDESGMPKERFSAEFPKEGPSILRIQQVVRGDSAAYFCASSPGTSGLVSGDTQYFGPGTRLTVL.

J is TRBJ2-3 and V is TRBV18, with D hard to call. The CDR3 sequence is 15 residues long. Trimming took off 3 bases at V and 0 bases at J, with 10 bases between the two ends. Germline V lookup: CDR1 KGHSH, CDR2 LQKENI. CDR3 sequence reads: CASSPSYSSTDTQYF. CDR3 nucleotides: TGTGCCAGCTCACCGTCATACAGTAGCACAGATACGCAGTATTTT.

V is TRBV3-1 (or the pseudogene TRBV3-2) and J is TRBJ2-7; D may correspond to TRBD1 or TRBD2 (5 bases each). The CDR3 has 13 amino acids. Germline values: CDR1 LGHDT, CDR2 YNNKEL (reference sequence). Deletions cut 5 bases from V and 6 bases from J, with 14 bases between. CDR3 sequence: CASSNNYGGEQYF. The CDR3 DNA follows: TGTGCCAGCAGCAACAATTATGGGGGCGAGCAGTACTTC.

CDR3 sequence: CASSQAGRRGQTGTGELFF. The DNA of the CDR3 is TGTGCCAGCAGCCAAGCAGGGCGACGGGGACAGACGGGTACCGGGGAGCTGTTTTTT. The rearrangement joins TRBV4-2 to TRBJ2-2; 7 bases agree with TRBD1. Trimming cost V 1 base and J 5 bases; bases outside gene matches: 16. The CDR3 contains 19 residues. Per the germline V gene, CDR1 is LGHNA and CDR2 is YNFKEQ.

The V gene is TRBV7-8, the J gene TRBJ2-2; possibly TRBD1 or TRBD2 for D (5 bases each). The germline V gene encodes CDR1 SGHVS and CDR2 FQNEAQ. The CDR3 totals 18 residues. The ends were cut back, 4 bases at V and 5 bases at J, with 23 bases in the middle. The CDR3 DNA is TGTGCCAGCAGCTCATCCTGGGTACCCGAGGGGAAGACCGGGGAGCTGTTTTTT. Protein: CASSSSWVPEGKTGELFF.

V usage is TRBV30 and J usage is TRBJ2-3, with 11 bases aligning to TRBD2. This CDR3 is built from 13 residues. The V segment lost 4 bases and the J segment 10 bases; nucleotides outside the gene matches: 7. Germline V CDR1 and CDR2: GTSNPN, SVGIG (reference sequence). The CDR3 spells CAWTSGGRISQYF. CDR3 in DNA: TGTGCCTGGACTAGCGGGGGGCGTATTTCGCAGTATTTT.

The chain uses TRBV29-1 and TRBJ2-5; D remains ambiguous. V was cut by 4 bases and J by 2 bases, with 8 bases left in between. This CDR3 has 12 amino acids. Germline assignment: CDR1 SQVTM and CDR2 ANQGSEA. The DNA of the CDR3 is TGCAGCGTTGCTCAGACTCAAGAGACCCAGTACTTC. Encoded protein: CSVAQTQETQYF.

This clone was seen more than once but under ten times. J is TRBJ1-6 and V is TRBV25-1; maybe TRBD1 (5 bases). Germline CDR1 MGHDK, CDR2 SYGVNS. The CDR3 sequence is 16 residues long. Trimming cost V 1 base and J 7 bases, with 14 bases left between them. CDR3 nucleotides: TGTGCCAGCAGTGAATGGGACGGCCCTACCAATTCACCCCTCCACTTT. This codes for CASSEWDGPTNSPLHF.

The chain is built from TRBV2 and TRBJ2-1; D may be TRBD1 or TRBD2 (5 bases each). The V gene's germline CDR1 is SNHLY and CDR2 FYNNEI. The CDR3 is made up of 13 amino acids. Trimming removed 1 base from V and 15 bases from J, with 16 bases in between. This CDR3 is CASSEEDGTRGFF. CDR3 bases: TGTGCCAGCAGTGAAGAGGACGGGACCCGGGGGTTCTTC.